The next 12 T cell receptor beta chains were all read from a single sample in a study of T-cell memory formation after mild COVID-19. TCRdb ran MiXCR on the 5' RACE reads and lists one entry per CDR3 protein. The sample has around 53,000 distinct CDR3 sequences; 10% to 15% are singletons. Sequencing was performed on PBMCs or a T cell subset sorted from them (not recorded which). These receptors came from a young man who had mild COVID-19 (a few samples of this study predate the infection). Cell type and time point are not known.

This clonotype was counted at least ten times. The chain recombines TRBV4-1 with TRBJ2-3; 7 bases align to TRBD2. The J segment lost 2 bases and the V segment lost 4 bases, leaving 6 bases of the junction unmatched. Germline CDR1 MGHRA, CDR2 YSYEKL. The CDR3 runs to 15 residues. The CDR3 coding sequence is TGCGCCAGCAGCCCAGGGACTACATACACAGATACGCAGTATTTT. It encodes CASSPGTTYTDTQYF.

This clonotype was seen more than once but under ten times. The chain links TRBV4-1 to TRBJ2-3, with D perhaps TRBD2 (6 bases). The ends were cut back, 0 bases at V and 3 bases at J, with 16 bases in the middle. The V gene's germline CDR1 is MGHRA and CDR2 YSYEKL. CDR3 length: 17 amino acids. The CDR3 region is CASSQDYVAGLTDTQYF. CDR3 nucleotides: TGCGCCAGCAGCCAAGATTATGTTGCGGGGTTAACAGATACGCAGTATTTT.

The chain uses TRBV7-2 and TRBJ2-3; D unclear. Germline lookup yields CDR1 SGHTA and CDR2 FQGNSA. CDR3 length equals 15 residues. V lost 3 bases to trimming and J lost 1 base, with 11 bases between them. CDR3: CASSLLFKGTDTQYF. The CDR3 DNA follows: TGTGCCAGCAGCTTGCTGTTTAAAGGCACAGATACGCAGTATTTT.

The chain couples TRBV6-1 to TRBJ2-1; 9 bases fit TRBD2. Germline lookup yields CDR1 MNHNS and CDR2 SASEGT. This CDR3 contains 15 residues. V dropped 6 bases and J dropped 5; count of bases not matched to a gene: 8. The CDR3 DNA sequence: TGTGCCAGCAGGACCCTTAGACTAGCGGACAATGAGCAGTTCTTC. Protein product: CASRTLRLADNEQFF.

The chain carries TRBV2 and TRBJ2-1, with 11 bases identical to TRBD2. This CDR3 comprises 13 residues. The germline V gene encodes CDR1 SNHLY and CDR2 FYNNEI. With V trimmed by 3 bases and J by 14 bases, 6 bases remained unmatched. The DNA for the CDR3 is TGTGCCAGCAGTGAGATAGCGGGGGGGCCGAAGTTCTTC. Translated, it gives CASSEIAGGPKFF.

The chain recombines TRBV9 with TRBJ1-2; no definite D call. The CDR3 spans 15 residues. Germline CDR1 and CDR2: SGDLS and YYNGEE. V lost 4 bases, J lost 4 bases, and 17 bases lay in between. The CDR3 nucleotides are TGTGCCAGCAGCCCCCATGAGGACTTCGTCTATGGCTACACCTTC. It specifies CASSPHEDFVYGYTF.

This clonotype appeared many times. The rearrangement uses TRBV7-9 and TRBJ2-3, with D perhaps matching TRBD1 or TRBD2 (6 bases each). CDR1 and CDR2 (germline): SEHNR, FQNEAQ (reference sequence). V was pared by 5 bases and J by 1 base, with 13 bases between. There are 15 residues in the CDR3. The CDR3 nucleotides read TGTGCCAGCAGCCCACTCGGGGGCGGCACAGATACGCAGTATTTT. It is translated as CASSPLGGGTDTQYF.

This clonotype was counted only a few times. This rearrangement joins TRBV4-2 to TRBJ2-7; 10 positions agree with TRBD2. V dropped 1 base and J dropped 4; count of bases not matched to a gene: 13. The CDR3 contains 18 residues. Per germline, CDR1 LGHNA and CDR2 YNFKEQ. CDR3 nucleotides: TGTGCCAGCAGCCAAGCCCTCGTATCAGCGGGGGGGAATTACGAGCAGTACTTC. Its translation is CASSQALVSAGGNYEQYF.

This clonotype was found a few times. The V call is TRBV12-3 or TRBV12-4, the J call TRBJ2-3, with TRBD2 matching over 7 bases. The CDR3 has 17 amino acids. V trimming: 0 bases; J trimming: 0 bases; junction bases outside the gene matches: 6. Here the CDR3 DNA reads TGTGCCAGCAGTTTAGCGGGGAGGGGTCCTAGCACAGATACGCAGTATTTT. Protein product: CASSLAGRGPSTDTQYF.

The sample holds many counts of this clonotype. The chain carries TRBV5-5 and TRBJ2-7, with 8 bases that match TRBD2. J lost 3 bases, V lost 3 bases, and 14 bases had no gene match. Looked up from germline, CDR1 is SGHKS and CDR2 is YYEKEE (reference sequence). This CDR3 has 17 amino acids. The DNA of the CDR3 is TGTGCCAGCAGCTACGTCCCCCCTAGCGGGTATATCTACGAGCAGTACTTC. This encodes CASSYVPPSGYIYEQYF.

Many counts were recorded for this clonotype. The chain uses TRBV12-3 or TRBV12-4 and TRBJ2-7; D gene uncertain. CDR3 length: 13 residues. V lost 3 bases and J 3 bases, leaving 9 bases between the germline ends. As DNA, the CDR3 is TGTGCCAGCAGTTTTTGGCAGCACTACGAGCAGTACTTC. Translating gives CASSFWQHYEQYF.

The rearrangement joins TRBV11-3 to TRBJ2-2; possible D gene TRBD2, 5 bases. Trimming left V 5 bases short and J 4 bases short, with 14 bases between. Looked up from germline, CDR1 is SGHNT and CDR2 is YENEEA. The CDR3 length is 15 residues. As DNA, the CDR3 is TGTGCCAGCAGCCCGAGGACGGGGAGCACCGGGGAGCTGTTTTTT. It codes for CASSPRTGSTGELFF.